This T cell receptor (beta chain) was sequenced in a study of blood T cell repertoires in COVID-19. Study-wide background: Italy, Spain and the United States were the sources of the convalescent and acute COVID-19 samples. The cDNA or gDNA used as material had been derived from T cells, B-cell-depleted T cells, or PBMCs.

V was pared by 1 base and J by 7 bases, with 11 bases between. The CDR3 contains 14 residues. Germline V lookup: CDR1 LNHNV, CDR2 YYDKDF (reference sequence). Source study methods: Amplified reference gene primers provided the basis for estimating nucleated cell counts. Assay: immunoSEQ multiplex PCR; the TCRdb copy retains only in-frame clones and omits some. The V and J calls and the clone size are those of that table, but D and trimming were determined from the DNA. The repertoire holds about 490,000 clones, with over 75% as singletons. The V call is TRBV15, the J call TRBJ2-1, with D tentatively TRBD2 (6 bases). This receptor was identified in a human donor in a cohort sampled during active COVID-19. Sample: peripheral blood. Here the CDR3 DNA reads TGTGCCACCAGCAGAGGACTAGGTGGGAATGAGCAGTTCTTC. Translated: CATSRGLGGNEQFF.